This entry lists 28 T cell receptor beta chains sequenced from one sample in a study of T-cell reconstitution after alpha-beta-depleted transplantation in children. Preparation of the TCRbeta library used unique molecular identifiers. TCRdb called the PCR reads again in MiXCR, with one record for every CDR3 protein. This sample yields under 400,000 distinct CDR3 sequences, of which about a quarter are seen a single time; roughly 9.7% belongs to the top ten. This specimen consisted of PBMCs, mostly from graft donor cells, obtained 180 days after TCRalphabeta/CD19-depleted stem cell transplant. The receptors were sampled from a male patient younger than 18 who had a stem cell transplant for acute lymphoblastic leukemia, so the T cells may come from the graft donor.

This chain joins TRBV20-1 and TRBJ2-7; 9 bases fit TRBD1. Germline trimming cut 3 bases from V and 2 bases from J; bases unmatched to any gene: 5. This CDR3 region has 14 residues. The V gene's germline CDR1 is DFQATT and CDR2 SNEGSKA (reference sequence). The CDR3 sequence: CSASPNRGPYEQYF. DNA of the CDR3: TGCAGTGCTAGTCCGAACAGGGGGCCCTACGAGCAGTACTTC.

The chain links TRBV4-1 to TRBJ1-1, with 9 nucleotides matching TRBD1. The CDR3 length is 16 residues. Germline assignment: CDR1 MGHRA and CDR2 YSYEKL. V lost 6 bases to trimming and J lost 3 bases; unmatched junction nucleotides: 11. The CDR3 spells CASSPRQGVVDTEAFF. The CDR3 region has the DNA TGCGCCAGCAGTCCCCGACAGGGGGTCGTTGACACTGAAGCTTTCTTT.

The J gene is TRBJ1-1, the V gene TRBV7-2; possibly TRBD1 for D (6 bases). The CDR3 has 15 residues. With 2 bases removed from V and 4 bases from J, the gap between germline ends came to 14 bases. In germline, CDR1 is SGHTA, CDR2 FQGNSA. The CDR3 is CASSLQQGLGTEAFF. The CDR3 coding sequence is TGTGCCAGCAGCTTACAACAGGGACTGGGCACTGAAGCTTTCTTT.

This clonotype was found many times. V and J are TRBV5-1 and TRBJ2-5, with D perhaps being TRBD1 or TRBD2 (5 bases each). Trimming took 0 bases from V and 6 from J, leaving 15 bases between them. The germline gives CDR1 SGHRS, CDR2 YFSETQ. The CDR3 covers 15 residues. This chain's CDR3 is CASSLDAGAGKTQYF. CDR3 nucleotides: TGCGCCAGCAGCTTGGATGCCGGGGCAGGGAAGACCCAGTACTTC.

This clonotype was observed many times. The gene calls are TRBV6-1 and TRBJ2-3; 8 nucleotides align to TRBD2. The CDR3 is 15 amino acids. Germline lookup yields CDR1 MNHNS and CDR2 SASEGT. V gave up 7 bases and J gave up 3 bases; unmatched junction bases: 9. Written as DNA, the CDR3 is TGTGCCAGCACCAAGTTGTCTAGCGGGACAGATACGCAGTATTTT. As protein: CASTKLSSGTDTQYF.

This clonotype was counted a few times. The chain carries TRBV7-8 and TRBJ2-2; tentatively, D is TRBD1 (6 bases). There are 18 residues in the CDR3. Trimming left V 3 bases short and J 0 bases short, with 17 bases between. From germline, CDR1 is SGHVS and CDR2 FQNEAQ. The CDR3 DNA sequence: TGTGCCAGCAGCTTTTCACCCTACGACAGGCCGAACACCGGGGAGCTGTTTTTT. As protein: CASSFSPYDRPNTGELFF.

The chain combines TRBV18 with TRBJ2-7; tentatively, D is TRBD1 (6 bases). This CDR3 spans 16 amino acids. Looked up from germline, CDR1 is KGHSH and CDR2 is LQKENI. The germline V and J ends were trimmed by 4 bases and 0 bases, with 16 bases remaining between them. This CDR3 is CASSQDRGTSSYEQYF. CDR3 bases: TGTGCCAGCTCACAGGATAGGGGGACGAGCTCCTACGAGCAGTACTTC.

The chain links TRBV10-3 to TRBJ1-1; D not certain. The CDR3 sequence is 15 residues long. Germline lookup yields CDR1 ENHRY and CDR2 SYGVKD. Trimming pared 0 bases from V and 3 bases from J, leaving 11 bases between. As DNA, the CDR3 is TGTGCCATCAGTGAGTCGTTGATTTGGGACACTGAAGCTTTCTTT. It codes for CAISESLIWDTEAFF.

In this sample, this clonotype turned up a few times. The rearrangement uses TRBV5-1 and TRBJ1-5; 10 bases fit TRBD1. With 5 bases clipped from V and 4 bases from J, the junction kept 6 bases outside the gene matches. This CDR3 has 15 residues. Germline CDR1 reads SGHRS; CDR2 reads YFSETQ. CDR3 in DNA: TGCGCCAGCAGGCCTGGACAGGGGGGGAATCAGCCCCAGCATTTT. It is translated as CASRPGQGGNQPQHF.

This rearrangement joins TRBV4-1 to TRBJ2-7, with TRBD2 matching 16 bases. CDR3 length: 17 amino acids. The germline V gene encodes CDR1 MGHRA and CDR2 YSYEKL. With 4 bases clipped from V and 7 bases from J, the junction kept 10 bases outside the gene matches. CDR3 in DNA: TGCGCCAGCAGCCCGGGGACTAGCGGGAGGGTCTACGGGGAGCAGTACTTC. This translates into CASSPGTSGRVYGEQYF.

The sample holds many counts of this clonotype. A read error may account for a junction end that differs from germline. The chain joins TRBV5-1 to TRBJ1-2, with 9 bases aligning to TRBD1. This CDR3 is 13 amino acids long. Germline lookup yields CDR1 SGHRS and CDR2 YFSETQ. CDR3 sequence (DNA): TGTGCCAGCAGCCCAGGGACAGGGTATGGCTACACCTTC. Translation: CASSPGTGYGYTF.

CDR3 region: CATSTRQVGLPTDTQYF. The CDR3 nucleotides read TGTGCCACCAGTACCAGACAGGTTGGGCTTCCCACAGATACGCAGTATTTT. V and J are TRBV24-1 and TRBJ2-3; a possible D gene is TRBD1 (6 bases). This CDR3 is built from 17 residues. CDR1 is KGHDR and CDR2 is SFDVKD in the germline V gene. Trimming took off 6 bases at V and 2 bases at J, with 20 bases between the two ends.

CDR3 sequence (DNA): TGTGCCAGCAGCCCTACCTCGGGACAGGGGATGAATGAGCAGTTCTTC. Residues: CASSPTSGQGMNEQFF. The J gene is TRBJ2-1, the V gene TRBV7-3; 10 bases fit TRBD1. With V trimmed by 5 bases and J by 7 bases, 11 bases remained unmatched. Germline CDR1 reads SGHTA; CDR2 reads FQGTGA. This CDR3 contains 16 residues.

This clonotype was picked up a small number of times. This chain links TRBV28 with TRBJ2-7; a possible D gene is TRBD1 (6 bases). Per germline, CDR1 MDHEN and CDR2 SYDVKM. This CDR3 comprises 14 residues. Trimming stripped 5 bases from V and 0 bases from J, with 11 bases between. CDR3 protein: CASSIHRDSYEQYF. The CDR3 DNA reads as TGTGCCAGCAGTATCCACAGGGACTCCTACGAGCAGTACTTC.

The chain employs TRBV11-2 and TRBJ1-4; 8 positions agree with TRBD1. The V gene's germline CDR1 is SGHAT and CDR2 FQNNGV. V gave up 11 bases and J gave up 7 bases; unmatched junction bases: 15. This CDR3 is built from 15 residues. The CDR3 nucleotides are TGTGCCGCCGGGGGGCAGGGGGCCGGATTTGAAAAACTGTTTTTT. Translated, it gives CAAGGQGAGFEKLFF.

V usage is TRBV27 and J usage is TRBJ1-5; tentative D call: TRBD1 (6 bases). Deletions cut 0 bases from V and 3 bases from J, with 12 bases between. Germline V lookup: CDR1 MNHEY, CDR2 SMNVEV (reference sequence). This CDR3 has 16 amino acids. For the CDR3, the DNA is TGTGCCAGCAGTTTATCCAGGGGCCTCTTCAATCAGCCCCAGCATTTT. This translates into CASSLSRGLFNQPQHF.

This clonotype was observed a few times. The chain recombines TRBV7-9 with TRBJ2-1; a possible D gene is TRBD2 (6 bases). The germline V gene has CDR1 SEHNR and CDR2 FQNEAQ (reference sequence). This CDR3 is built from 15 residues. V lost 1 base, J lost 2 bases, and 9 bases lay in between. The CDR3 nucleotides read TGTGCCAGCAGCTTAGGCGGGGAGCCCTACAATGAGCAGTTCTTC. Translated: CASSLGGEPYNEQFF.

V usage is TRBV20-1 and J usage is TRBJ2-6; perhaps D is TRBD1 or TRBD2 (5 bases each). CDR3 length equals 20 residues. Trimming pared 4 bases from V and 0 bases from J, leaving 25 bases between. Germline CDR1 DFQATT, CDR2 SNEGSKA (reference sequence). DNA for the CDR3: TGCAGTGCTATCAAAACCGCTAGTGGGACGCCACGCTCTGGGGCCAACGTCCTGACTTTC. This codes for CSAIKTASGTPRSGANVLTF.

In this sample, this clonotype turned up a few times. The chain joins TRBV6-1 to TRBJ1-2, with D perhaps TRBD1 (5 bases). This CDR3 spans 13 amino acids. Germline-derived CDR1 and CDR2 are MNHNS and SASEGT. The V end lost 6 bases, the J end lost 4 bases, and 12 bases lay between the germline ends. In nucleotides, the CDR3 is TGTGCCAGCAGCCCAATGGGGGGCTATGGCTACACCTTC. This encodes CASSPMGGYGYTF.

The chain is built from TRBV24-1 and TRBJ2-3; 7 nucleotides agree with TRBD2. CDR3 length: 13 amino acids. V gave up 9 bases and J gave up 4 bases; unmatched junction bases: 6. CDR1 is KGHDR, CDR2 SFDVKD, per germline. The CDR3 DNA reads as TGTGCCACCGGAGGGAGGGATTCAGATACGCAGTATTTT. It is translated as CATGGRDSDTQYF.

This sequence joins TRBV13 and TRBJ1-1; possibly TRBD1 for D (5 bases). The CDR3 runs 15 residues. V lost 3 bases and J 6 bases, leaving 17 bases between the germline ends. Germline assignment: CDR1 PRHDT and CDR2 FYEKMQ (reference sequence). This chain's CDR3 is CASSFLGPPTSEAFF. The CDR3 DNA sequence: TGTGCCAGCAGCTTCCTGGGGCCGCCGACATCTGAAGCTTTCTTT.

CDR3 nucleotide sequence: TGTGCCAGCAGTTTGGATAGGGGGCTGGGCTATGGCTACACCTTC. Its translation: CASSLDRGLGYGYTF. The chain combines TRBV12-3 or TRBV12-4 with TRBJ1-2; TRBD1 matches 7 bases. V lost 3 bases and J lost 4; bases outside the gene matches: 8. This CDR3 has 15 amino acids.

The chain recombines TRBV20-1 with TRBJ2-4; D might be TRBD1 (6 bases). V was cut by 4 bases and J by 0 bases, with 10 bases left in between. The CDR3 totals 14 residues. Germline-derived CDR1 and CDR2 are DFQATT and SNEGSKA (reference sequence). The CDR3 bases are TGCAGTGCTAAGGGGGTTATAGCCAAAAACATTCAGTACTTC. Protein: CSAKGVIAKNIQYF.

The sample holds a few counts of this clonotype. The chain has TRBV7-8 and TRBJ1-1; 8 bases fit TRBD1. The CDR3 runs 18 residues. Trimming removed 2 bases from V and 5 bases from J; junction bases left unmatched: 16. CDR1 is SGHVS, CDR2 FQNEAQ, per germline. The CDR3 sequence is CASSLQGIQGAKGTEAFF. CDR3 nucleotides: TGTGCCAGCAGCTTACAGGGAATTCAGGGGGCCAAGGGGACTGAAGCTTTCTTT. Complete variable domain (other parts from reference TRBV7-8 and TRBJ1-1): GAGVSQSPRYKVAKRGQDVALRCDPISGHVSLFWYQQALGQGPEFLTYFQNEAQLDKSGLPSDRFFAERPEGSVSTLKIQRTQQEDSAVYLCASSLQGIQGAKGTEAFFGQGTRLTVV.

The sample holds a few counts of this clonotype. The chain combines TRBV5-6 with TRBJ2-1; 9 nucleotides line up with TRBD1. The CDR3 contains 19 residues. The V segment lost 4 bases and the J segment 2 bases; nucleotides outside the gene matches: 16. Germline CDR1 and CDR2: SGHDT and YYEEEE. For the CDR3, the DNA is TGTGCCAGCAGCAGGGGACAGGGCCTAGCTAGCGGAGCCTACAATGAGCAGTTCTTC. Translating gives CASSRGQGLASGAYNEQFF.

The sample holds many counts of this clonotype. The J gene is TRBJ2-7, the V gene TRBV6-5; TRBD2 is a possible D gene (5 bases). CDR1 MNHEY and CDR2 SVGAGI come from the germline V gene. V lost 6 bases and J lost 10, with 22 bases in between. CDR3 length: 14 amino acids. In DNA, the CDR3 is TGTGCCAGCAGATCCCAGCGGACGGCCGTCTATCAGTACTTC. Amino acids: CASRSQRTAVYQYF.

This clonotype was counted only a few times. The chain is built from TRBV20-1 and TRBJ1-2; a possible D gene is TRBD1 (5 bases). V was cut by 5 bases and J by 5 bases, with 21 bases left in between. The CDR3 has 15 residues. Germline CDR1 is DFQATT and CDR2 is SNEGSKA (reference sequence). In DNA, the CDR3 is TGCAGTGCTCAGCGCCCGGGACCCTTGTGGTATGGCTACACCTTC. It translates to CSAQRPGPLWYGYTF.

The chain recombines TRBV20-1 with TRBJ2-7; possibly TRBD1 or TRBD2 for D (5 bases each). Germline V CDR1 and CDR2: DFQATT, SNEGSKA (reference sequence). The CDR3 length is 14 residues. V gave up 4 bases and J gave up 3 bases, with 16 bases separating them. CDR3 protein: CSATRTRRFYEQYF. As DNA, the CDR3 is TGCAGTGCTACAAGGACAAGGAGGTTCTACGAGCAGTACTTC.